Each of the 10 T cell receptor beta chains below was sequenced from the same sample in a study of blood T cell repertoires in COVID-19 (dated by TCRdb to the early 2020s). Library preparation used the immunoSEQ multiplex PCR assay. Not all clones reach the TCRdb copy of this immuneACCESS table, which keeps in-frame sequences only. Checked studies attribute under half of the gap to unresolved V genes and leave the rest unexplained. This sample comprises some 200,000 clones, approximately 81% of them detected only once. 14% of the sample rests with the top ten. The sequenced material came from peripheral blood. The receptors were gathered from a woman in her seventies with COVID-19, enrolled during active disease.

As for this clone: A junction end diverges from the germline sequence, so it may reflect a read error. V and J are TRBV5-6 and TRBJ2-2; a weak D match, TRBD2 (6 bases). Germline V gives CDR1 SGHDT, CDR2 YYEEEE. The CDR3 length is 15 residues. CDR3 region: CVSSLESGYTGELFF. CDR3 DNA: TGTGTCAGCAGCTTGGAAAGCGGGTACACCGGGGAGCTGTTTTTT.

V gene TRBV2 combines with J gene TRBJ2-3, with D possibly matching TRBD2 (6 bases). The CDR3 covers 16 residues. V shed 3 bases and J shed 2 bases, with 15 bases lying between them. Germline CDR1 reads SNHLY; CDR2 reads FYNNEI. CDR3 amino acids: CASSDVGTGPTDTQYF. The CDR3 DNA sequence: TGTGCCAGCAGTGACGTCGGGACTGGACCCACAGATACGCAGTATTTT.

The chain uses TRBV3-1 (or the pseudogene TRBV3-2) and TRBJ2-3; a possible D gene is TRBD2 (6 bases). The CDR3 is made up of 16 amino acids. Trimming cost V 0 bases and J 1 base, with 11 bases left between them. Per germline, CDR1 LGHDT and CDR2 YNNKEL (reference sequence). DNA for the CDR3: TGTGCCAGCAGCCAAGATAGATCTAGCGGCACAGATACGCAGTATTTT. It is translated as CASSQDRSSGTDTQYF.

This chain uses TRBV19 with TRBJ2-1; tentative D call: TRBD1 (5 bases). V gave up 0 bases and J gave up 6 bases, with 6 bases separating them. The CDR3 is 13 amino acids. Germline V lookup: CDR1 LNHDA, CDR2 SQIVND (reference sequence). As DNA, the CDR3 is TGTGCCAGTAGTATAGATGACAGCAATGAGCAGTTCTTC. Its protein is CASSIDDSNEQFF.

V usage is TRBV3-1 (or the pseudogene TRBV3-2) and J usage is TRBJ2-5, with D possibly matching TRBD2 (5 bases). V was trimmed by 0 bases and J by 4 bases, leaving 9 bases between them. The CDR3 runs 14 residues. Germline V CDR1 and CDR2: LGHDT, YNNKEL (reference sequence). Here the CDR3 reads CASSQDWERETQYF. The DNA for the CDR3 is TGTGCCAGCAGCCAAGACTGGGAGAGAGAGACCCAGTACTTC.

The chain couples TRBV5-1 to TRBJ1-1; TRBD1 matches at 7 bases. The CDR3 runs to 16 residues. V was pared by 5 bases and J by 3 bases, with 13 bases of the junction left unmatched. CDR1 SGHRS and CDR2 YFSETQ come from the germline V gene. The CDR3 DNA is TGCGCCAGCAGTCAAACCACAGGGACAGTGTACACTGAAGCTTTCTTT. This translates into CASSQTTGTVYTEAFF.

The rearrangement links TRBV7-9 to TRBJ1-2, with D tentatively TRBD1 (6 bases). Germline loops: CDR1 SEHNR, CDR2 FQNEAQ (reference sequence). Trimming left V 6 bases short and J 2 bases short, with 13 bases between. The CDR3 length is 14 residues. This CDR3 reads CASRRIQGNYGYTF. The CDR3 nucleotides are TGTGCCAGCAGACGTATCCAGGGGAACTATGGCTACACCTTC.

The rearrangement joins TRBV5-1 to TRBJ2-7; perhaps TRBD2 as D (6 bases). Germline V gives CDR1 SGHRS, CDR2 YFSETQ. The CDR3 runs to 16 residues. The V gene lost 1 base and the J gene lost 3 bases, with 17 bases spanning the gap. Here the CDR3 reads CASSLTVPGLGYEQYF. CDR3 DNA sequence: TGCGCCAGCAGCTTGACAGTTCCGGGACTTGGCTACGAGCAGTACTTC.

The rearrangement links TRBV6-1 to TRBJ2-7; D not resolved. This CDR3 spans 11 amino acids. Germline CDR1 reads MNHNS; CDR2 reads SASEGT. V dropped 2 bases and J dropped 3 bases, with 2 bases sitting between them. DNA for the CDR3: TGTGCCAGCAGTGAATACTACGAGCAGTACTTC. Its protein is CASSEYYEQYF.

This clone was seen just once. V gene TRBV15 combines with J gene TRBJ2-3; D might be TRBD2 (6 bases). Trimming stripped 5 bases from V and 2 bases from J, with 14 bases between. Germline V lookup: CDR1 LNHNV, CDR2 YYDKDF (reference sequence). The CDR3 has 15 amino acids. CDR3 region: CATSVGGLFTDTQYF. As DNA, the CDR3 is TGTGCCACCAGCGTGGGGGGACTGTTCACAGATACGCAGTATTTT.